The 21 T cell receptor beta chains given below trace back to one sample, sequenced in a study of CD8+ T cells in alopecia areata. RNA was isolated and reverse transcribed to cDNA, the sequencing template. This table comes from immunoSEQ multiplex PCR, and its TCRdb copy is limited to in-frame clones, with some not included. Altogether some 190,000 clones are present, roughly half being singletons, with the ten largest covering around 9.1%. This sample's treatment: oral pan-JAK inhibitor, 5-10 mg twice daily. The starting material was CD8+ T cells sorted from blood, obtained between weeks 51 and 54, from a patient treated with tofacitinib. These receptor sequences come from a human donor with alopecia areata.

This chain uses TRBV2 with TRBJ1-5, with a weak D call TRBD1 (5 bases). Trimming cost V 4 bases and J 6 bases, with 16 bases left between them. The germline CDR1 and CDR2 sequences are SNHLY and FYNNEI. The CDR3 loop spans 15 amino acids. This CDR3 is CASSAGQGMSQPQHF. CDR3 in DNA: TGTGCCAGCAGTGCGGGGCAGGGAATGAGTCAGCCCCAGCATTTT.

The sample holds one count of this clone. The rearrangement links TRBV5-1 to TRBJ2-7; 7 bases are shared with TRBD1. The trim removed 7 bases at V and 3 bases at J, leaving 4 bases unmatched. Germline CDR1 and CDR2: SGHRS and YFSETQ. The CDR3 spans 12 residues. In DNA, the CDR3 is TGCGCCAGCGGGGACAGCCTCTACGAGCAGTACTTC. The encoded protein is CASGDSLYEQYF.

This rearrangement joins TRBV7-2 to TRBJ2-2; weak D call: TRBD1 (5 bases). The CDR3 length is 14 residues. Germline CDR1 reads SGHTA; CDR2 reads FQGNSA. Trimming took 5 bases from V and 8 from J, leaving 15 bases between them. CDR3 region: CASSRKTAAGELFF. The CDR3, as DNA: TGTGCCAGCAGCCGCAAGACAGCCGCAGGGGAGCTGTTTTTT.

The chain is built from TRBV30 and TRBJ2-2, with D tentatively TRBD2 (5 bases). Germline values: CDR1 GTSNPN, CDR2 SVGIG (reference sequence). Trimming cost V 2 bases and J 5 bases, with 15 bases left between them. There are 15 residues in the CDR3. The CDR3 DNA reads TGTGCCTGGAGTATTGCACCCACGGGGACCGGGGAGCTGTTTTTT. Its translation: CAWSIAPTGTGELFF.

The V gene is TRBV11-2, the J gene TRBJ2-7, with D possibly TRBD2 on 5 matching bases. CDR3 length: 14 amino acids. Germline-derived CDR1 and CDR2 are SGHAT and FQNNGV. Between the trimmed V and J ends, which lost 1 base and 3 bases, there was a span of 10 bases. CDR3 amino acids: CASSLGTSRYEQYF. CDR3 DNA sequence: TGTGCCAGCAGCTTAGGGACTTCCCGCTACGAGCAGTACTTC.

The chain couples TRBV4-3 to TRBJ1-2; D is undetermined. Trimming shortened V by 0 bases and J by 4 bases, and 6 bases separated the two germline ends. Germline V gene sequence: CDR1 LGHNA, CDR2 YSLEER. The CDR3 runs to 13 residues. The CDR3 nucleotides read TGCGCCAGCAGCCAAGAGGGCACCTATGGCTACACCTTC. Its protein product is CASSQEGTYGYTF.

The CDR3 region is CASSDQETQYF. The DNA for the CDR3 is TGTGCCAGCAGTGACCAAGAGACCCAGTACTTC. The chain is built from TRBV2 and TRBJ2-5; D uncertain. The CDR3 totals 11 residues. The germline gives CDR1 SNHLY, CDR2 FYNNEI. V lost 3 bases, J lost 1 base, and 0 bases lay in between.

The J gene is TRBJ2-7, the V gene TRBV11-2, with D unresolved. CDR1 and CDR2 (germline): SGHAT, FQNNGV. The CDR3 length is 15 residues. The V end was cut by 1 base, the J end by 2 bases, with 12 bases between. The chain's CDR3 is CASSLGVGGTYEQYF. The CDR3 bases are TGTGCCAGCAGCTTAGGAGTAGGCGGAACCTACGAGCAGTACTTC.

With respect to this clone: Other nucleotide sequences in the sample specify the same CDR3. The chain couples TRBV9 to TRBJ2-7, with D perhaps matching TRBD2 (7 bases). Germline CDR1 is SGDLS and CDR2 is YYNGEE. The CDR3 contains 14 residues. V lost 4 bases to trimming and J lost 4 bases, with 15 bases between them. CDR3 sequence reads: CASSPGGGGYEQYF. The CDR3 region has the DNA TGTGCCAGCAGCCCAGGCGGGGGCGGGTACGAGCAGTACTTC.

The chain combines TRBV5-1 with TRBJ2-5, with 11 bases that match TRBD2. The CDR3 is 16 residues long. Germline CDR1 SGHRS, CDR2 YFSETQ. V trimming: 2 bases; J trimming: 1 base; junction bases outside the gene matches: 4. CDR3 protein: CASSFFGTSGQETQYF. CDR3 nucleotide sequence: TGCGCCAGCAGCTTCTTCGGGACTAGCGGCCAAGAGACCCAGTACTTC.

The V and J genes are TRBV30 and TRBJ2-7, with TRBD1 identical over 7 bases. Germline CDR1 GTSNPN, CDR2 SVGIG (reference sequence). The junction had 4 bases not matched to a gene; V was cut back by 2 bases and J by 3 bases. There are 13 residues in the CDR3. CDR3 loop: CAWSPRDSYEQYF. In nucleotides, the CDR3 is TGTGCCTGGAGTCCACGGGACAGCTACGAGCAGTACTTC.

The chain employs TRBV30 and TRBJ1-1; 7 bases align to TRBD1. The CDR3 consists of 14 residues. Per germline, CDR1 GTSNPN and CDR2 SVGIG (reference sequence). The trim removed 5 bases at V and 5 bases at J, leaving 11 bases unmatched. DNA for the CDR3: TGTGCCTGGGCCCCAGGGGGAGCGAGGACTGAAGCTTTCTTT. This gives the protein CAWAPGGARTEAFF.

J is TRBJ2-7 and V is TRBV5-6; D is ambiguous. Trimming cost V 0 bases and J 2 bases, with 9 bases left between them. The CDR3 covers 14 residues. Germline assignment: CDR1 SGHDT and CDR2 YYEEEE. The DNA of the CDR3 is TGTGCCAGCAGCTTGGCGACGATCCCCTACGAGCAGTACTTC. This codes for CASSLATIPYEQYF.

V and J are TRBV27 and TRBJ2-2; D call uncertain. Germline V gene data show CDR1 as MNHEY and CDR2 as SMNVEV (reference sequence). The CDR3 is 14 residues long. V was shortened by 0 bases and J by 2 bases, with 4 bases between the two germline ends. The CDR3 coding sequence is TGTGCCAGCAGTTTATCTCTTAACACCGGGGAGCTGTTTTTT. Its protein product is CASSLSLNTGELFF.

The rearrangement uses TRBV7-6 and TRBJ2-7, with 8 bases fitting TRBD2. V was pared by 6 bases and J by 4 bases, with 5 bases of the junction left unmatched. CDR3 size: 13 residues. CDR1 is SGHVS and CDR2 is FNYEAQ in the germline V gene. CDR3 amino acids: CASSSGLAYEQYF. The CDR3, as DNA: TGTGCCAGCAGTTCCGGACTAGCTTACGAGCAGTACTTC.

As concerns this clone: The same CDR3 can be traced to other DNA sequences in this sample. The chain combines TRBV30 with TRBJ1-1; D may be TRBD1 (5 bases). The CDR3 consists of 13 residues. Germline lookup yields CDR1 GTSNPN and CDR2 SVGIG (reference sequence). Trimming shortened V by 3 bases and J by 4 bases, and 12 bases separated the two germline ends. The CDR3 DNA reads TGTGCCTGGAGCCTTCAGGGTGGCACTGAAGCTTTCTTT. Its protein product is CAWSLQGGTEAFF.

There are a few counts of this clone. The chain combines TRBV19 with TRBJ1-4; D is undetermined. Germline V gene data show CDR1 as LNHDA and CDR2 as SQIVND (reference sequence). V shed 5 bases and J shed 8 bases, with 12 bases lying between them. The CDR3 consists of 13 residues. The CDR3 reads CASSPWTSEKLFF. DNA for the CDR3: TGTGCCAGTAGTCCCTGGACGTCCGAAAAACTGTTTTTT.

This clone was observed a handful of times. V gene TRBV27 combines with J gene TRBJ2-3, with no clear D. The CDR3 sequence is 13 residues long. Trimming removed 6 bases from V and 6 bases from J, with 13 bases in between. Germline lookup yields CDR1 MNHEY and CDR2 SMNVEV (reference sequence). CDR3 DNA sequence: TGTGCCAGCAGCTCCCGGGTCGTTGATACGCAGTATTTT. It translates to CASSSRVVDTQYF.

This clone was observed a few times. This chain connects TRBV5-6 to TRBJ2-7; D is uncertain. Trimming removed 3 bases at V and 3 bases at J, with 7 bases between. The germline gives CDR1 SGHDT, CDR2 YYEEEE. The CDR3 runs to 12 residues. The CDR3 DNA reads TGTGCCAGCAGCTACGACAACTACGAGCAGTACTTC. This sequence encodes CASSYDNYEQYF.

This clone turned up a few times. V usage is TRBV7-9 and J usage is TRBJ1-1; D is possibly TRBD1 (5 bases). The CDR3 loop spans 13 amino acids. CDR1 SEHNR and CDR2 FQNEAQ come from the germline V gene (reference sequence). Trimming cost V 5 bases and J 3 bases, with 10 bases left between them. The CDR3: CASSPRGDTEAFF. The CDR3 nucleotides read TGTGCCAGCAGCCCGAGGGGTGACACTGAAGCTTTCTTT.

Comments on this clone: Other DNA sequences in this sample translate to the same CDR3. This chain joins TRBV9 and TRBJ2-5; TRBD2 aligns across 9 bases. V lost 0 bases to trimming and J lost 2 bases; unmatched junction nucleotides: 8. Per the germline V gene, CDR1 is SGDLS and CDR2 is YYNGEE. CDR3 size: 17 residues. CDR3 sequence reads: CASSVGGSGGSQETQYF. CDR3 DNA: TGTGCCAGCAGCGTAGGGGGTAGCGGGGGATCGCAAGAGACCCAGTACTTC.